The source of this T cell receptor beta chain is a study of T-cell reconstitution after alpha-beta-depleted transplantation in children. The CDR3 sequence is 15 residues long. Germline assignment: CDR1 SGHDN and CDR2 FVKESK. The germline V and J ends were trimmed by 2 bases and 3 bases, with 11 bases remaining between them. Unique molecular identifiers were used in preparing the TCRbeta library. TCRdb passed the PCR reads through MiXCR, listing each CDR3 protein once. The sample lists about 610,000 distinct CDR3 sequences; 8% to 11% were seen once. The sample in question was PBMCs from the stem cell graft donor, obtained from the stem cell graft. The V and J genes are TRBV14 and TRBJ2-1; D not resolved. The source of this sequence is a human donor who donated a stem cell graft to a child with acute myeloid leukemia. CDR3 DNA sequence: TGTGCCAGCAGCCAATCCATGGGTTACTACAATGAGCAGTTCTTC. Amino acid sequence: CASSQSMGYYNEQFF.